These 16 T cell receptor beta chains were all obtained from the same sample, sequenced in a study of CD8+CD57+ T cells in acquired aplastic anemia. Profiling that covered TCR beta VDJ and CDR3 relied on genomic DNA as its template. From the reads, TCRdb called clonotypes with MiXCR, one entry per CDR3 protein. The sample shows around 200,000 distinct CDR3 sequences, 61% of them seen only once. The source material was sorted CD4+, CD8+, or CD8+CD57+ T cells (not recorded which) from PBMCs. Receptors were obtained from a human donor in good health.

This clonotype was seen only once. The CDR3 does not close with the conserved phenylalanine or tryptophan, likely indicating a read error. Because the CDR3's place on the DNA is in doubt, the DNA is left out and the CDR3 is given as listed by TCRdb. The chain is built from TRBV6-6 and TRBJ2-5; the table gives TRBD1 as D, unverified against the DNA. CDR1 MNHNY and CDR2 SVGAGI come from the germline V gene (reference sequence). The CDR3 comprises 11 residues, both ends counted. This chain's CDR3 is CASSYQGQGQG.

This chain's CDR3 is CSAENYEQYF. The CDR3, as DNA: TGCAGTGCAGAGAACTACGAGCAGTACTTC. This chain joins TRBV20-1 and TRBJ2-7; D uncertain. This CDR3 is 10 amino acids long. V dropped 6 bases and J dropped 3 bases, with 6 bases sitting between them. Germline V gene sequence: CDR1 DFQATT, CDR2 SNEGSKA (reference sequence).

V gene TRBV19 combines with J gene TRBJ1-3; no clear D gene. V was shortened by 7 bases and J by 2 bases, with 9 bases between the two germline ends. CDR1 and CDR2 (germline): LNHDA, SQIVND (reference sequence). CDR3 length equals 13 residues. Here the CDR3 reads CASTSGTGNTIYF. CDR3 in DNA: TGTGCCAGTACCAGTGGGACTGGAAACACCATATATTTT.

The rearrangement links TRBV20-1 to TRBJ2-7; 8 bases are a match to TRBD2. CDR1 is DFQATT and CDR2 is SNEGSKA in the germline V gene (reference sequence). J was trimmed by 3 bases and V by 5 bases; bases with no gene match: 12. CDR3 length: 15 residues. The CDR3 spells CSAPPPSGLIYEQYF. The CDR3 DNA reads as TGCAGTGCTCCGCCACCTAGCGGGCTGATCTACGAGCAGTACTTC.

This chain connects TRBV24-1 to TRBJ2-7; D unresolved. CDR3 length: 13 amino acids. With 9 bases removed from V and 4 bases from J, the gap between germline ends came to 15 bases. The germline CDR1 and CDR2 sequences are KGHDR and SFDVKD. CDR3 sequence (DNA): TGTGCCACCCCCCTCCGTCCAACTTACGAGCAGTACTTC. This codes for CATPLRPTYEQYF.

The chain links TRBV7-9 to TRBJ1-5, with a weak D call TRBD1 (5 bases). The germline V gene encodes CDR1 SEHNR and CDR2 FQNEAQ (reference sequence). Deletions cut 6 bases from V and 8 bases from J, with 17 bases between. The CDR3 sequence is 14 residues long. DNA of the CDR3: TGTGCCAGCAGTGCAGCAGGGAACTCCGAGCCCCAGCATTTT. Amino acids: CASSAAGNSEPQHF.

The V gene is TRBV9, the J gene TRBJ2-5; the D is unclear. Trimming removed 4 bases at V and 5 bases at J, with 12 bases between. The CDR3 totals 13 residues. Germline V gene data show CDR1 as SGDLS and CDR2 as YYNGEE. The CDR3 sequence is CASSLSDLETQYF. The CDR3 nucleotides read TGTGCCAGCAGCCTATCAGATCTCGAGACCCAGTACTTC.

This clonotype appeared many times. The chain is built from TRBV7-8 and TRBJ2-3; 14 bases are a match to TRBD2. The CDR3 is made up of 19 amino acids. V shed 0 bases and J 4 bases; nucleotides not matched to a gene: 9. Germline V gene lookup returns CDR1 SGHVS and CDR2 FQNEAQ. Here the CDR3 reads CASSLATRTSGGPADTQYF. CDR3 sequence (DNA): TGTGCCAGCAGCTTAGCTACCCGGACTAGCGGGGGGCCGGCAGATACGCAGTATTTT.

This clonotype was seen only a few times. The rearrangement uses TRBV9 and TRBJ1-6; D gene unclear. The germline V gene encodes CDR1 SGDLS and CDR2 YYNGEE. The germline V and J ends were trimmed by 3 bases and 7 bases, with 5 bases remaining between them. The CDR3 runs 12 residues. In nucleotides, the CDR3 is TGTGCCAGCAGCGGGAGCAATTCACCCCTCCACTTT. Translation gives CASSGSNSPLHF.

This clonotype was counted once. The chain combines TRBV20-1 with TRBJ2-3; D assignment may be TRBD1 or TRBD2 (6 bases each). This CDR3 comprises 13 residues. The germline V gene has CDR1 DFQATT and CDR2 SNEGSKA (reference sequence). With 5 bases removed from V and 0 bases from J, the gap between germline ends came to 9 bases. The CDR3 nucleotides are TGCAGTGCTCCGGGGGCTAGCACAGATACGCAGTATTTT. This encodes CSAPGASTDTQYF.

This clonotype was seen more than once but under ten times. The chain recombines TRBV7-2 with TRBJ2-5; unclear D gene. The CDR3 sequence is 13 residues long. Germline-derived CDR1 and CDR2 are SGHTA and FQGNSA. Trimming removed 5 bases at V and 3 bases at J, with 10 bases between. CDR3 in amino acids: CASSVAREETQYF. CDR3 coding DNA: TGTGCCAGCAGCGTTGCTAGAGAAGAGACCCAGTACTTC.

The chain is built from TRBV29-1 and TRBJ2-7; TRBD1 might be the D (6 bases). CDR3 length: 13 amino acids. Germline V gene sequence: CDR1 SQVTM, CDR2 ANQGSEA. Trimming took off 6 bases at V and 0 bases at J, with 12 bases between the two ends. The CDR3 loop reads CSVDTGSSYEQYF. In nucleotides, the CDR3 is TGCAGCGTCGATACAGGGAGCTCCTACGAGCAGTACTTC.

The rearrangement uses TRBV10-2 and TRBJ1-1, with D uncertain. V was clipped by 4 bases and J by 6 bases, with 9 bases between them. CDR1 and CDR2 (germline): WSHSY, SAAADI. The CDR3 is 12 amino acids. CDR3 DNA sequence: TGCGCCAGCAGTGCGGGAGGGTCTGAAGCTTTCTTT. This translates into CASSAGGSEAFF.

Concerning this clonotype itself: One end of the junction varies from germline; a read error may be responsible. The chain is built from TRBV28 and TRBJ2-3; 10 bases map to TRBD2. The CDR3 has 16 residues. Germline-derived CDR1 and CDR2 are MDHEN and SYDVKM. The DNA for the CDR3 is TGTGCCAGCAGTCCGAAGCGGGAGGGGCCCACAGGTACGCAGTATTTT. Translating gives CASSPKREGPTGTQYF.

The J gene is TRBJ1-5, the V gene TRBV5-1; D uncertain. V lost 8 bases to trimming and J lost 1 base, with 13 bases between them. This CDR3 contains 14 residues. Germline lookup yields CDR1 SGHRS and CDR2 YFSETQ. In DNA, the CDR3 is TGCGCCAGGCGAGAAGAGGTGAGCAATCAGCCCCAGCATTTT. It encodes CARREEVSNQPQHF.

The rearrangement uses TRBV2 and TRBJ1-5; 7 bases are a match to TRBD1. Per the germline V gene, CDR1 is SNHLY and CDR2 is FYNNEI. The junction had 4 bases not matched to a gene; V was cut back by 7 bases and J by 1 base. The CDR3 is 14 amino acids. CDR3 amino acids: CASTGQPSNQPQHF. CDR3 DNA: TGTGCCAGCACGGGACAGCCAAGCAATCAGCCCCAGCATTTT.